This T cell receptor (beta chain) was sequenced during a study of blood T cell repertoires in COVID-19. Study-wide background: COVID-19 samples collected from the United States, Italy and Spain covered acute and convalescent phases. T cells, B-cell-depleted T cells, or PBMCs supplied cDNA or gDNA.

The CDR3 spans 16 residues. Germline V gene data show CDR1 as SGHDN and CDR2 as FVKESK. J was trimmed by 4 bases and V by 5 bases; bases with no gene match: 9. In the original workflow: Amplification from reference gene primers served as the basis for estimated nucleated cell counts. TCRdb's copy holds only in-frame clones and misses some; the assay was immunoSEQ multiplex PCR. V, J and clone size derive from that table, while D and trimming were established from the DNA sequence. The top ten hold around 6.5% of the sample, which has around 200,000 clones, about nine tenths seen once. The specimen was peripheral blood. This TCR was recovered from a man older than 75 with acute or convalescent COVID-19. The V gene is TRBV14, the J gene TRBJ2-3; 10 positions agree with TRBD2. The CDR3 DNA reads TGTGCCAGCAGCAGACTAGCGGGTGGGGTCCCAGATACGCAGTATTTT. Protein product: CASSRLAGGVPDTQYF. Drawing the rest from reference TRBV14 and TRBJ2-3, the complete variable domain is EAGVTQFPSHSVIEKGQTVTLRCDPISGHDNLYWYRRVMGKEIKFLLHFVKESKQDESGMPNNRFLAERTGGTYSTLKVQPAELEDSGVYFCASSRLAGGVPDTQYFGPGTRLTVL.